These 19 T cell receptor beta chains originate from one sample sequenced in a study of PD-L1 blockade in urothelial cancer. Produced via immunoSEQ multiplex PCR; TCRdb's table is partial and in-frame only. The sample records 40,000 to 45,000 clones, more than 75% being singletons. Sample: PBMCs, taken around atezolizumab (anti-PD-L1) treatment. Receptors originate from a man between 65 and 85 years old with urothelial cancer.

The chain combines TRBV5-6 with TRBJ2-1, with D maybe TRBD2 (7 bases). Germline V CDR1 and CDR2: SGHDT, YYEEEE. Trimming took 4 bases from V and 8 from J, leaving 19 bases between them. This CDR3 spans 15 amino acids. The CDR3 nucleotides read TGTGCCAGCAGCGGGGGGGCCACCACTGGGGATGAGCAGTTCTTC. Protein: CASSGGATTGDEQFF.

The chain recombines TRBV18 with TRBJ1-5; TRBD1 matches at 8 bases. This CDR3 spans 13 amino acids. The J segment lost 7 bases and the V segment lost 5 bases, leaving 4 bases of the junction unmatched. Germline V gives CDR1 KGHSH, CDR2 LQKENI. CDR3 protein: CASSADRDQPQHF. The CDR3 DNA is TGTGCCAGCTCAGCGGACAGGGACCAGCCCCAGCATTTT.

This rearrangement joins TRBV5-1 to TRBJ2-1, with D unresolved. The CDR3 has 13 residues. Trimming stripped 1 base from V and 7 bases from J, with 9 bases between. Germline CDR1 reads SGHRS; CDR2 reads YFSETQ. CDR3 in DNA: TGCGCCAGCAGCTTGCTTGCGGAGAATGAGCAGTTCTTC. This codes for CASSLLAENEQFF.

This sequence joins TRBV7-3 and TRBJ1-3; 10 bases match TRBD1. Trimming took 5 bases from V and 2 from J; bases not matched to a gene: 3. The CDR3 runs to 15 residues. Germline lookup yields CDR1 SGHTA and CDR2 FQGTGA. The CDR3 region is CASSAGTGAGNTIYF. The CDR3 DNA reads TGTGCCAGCAGCGCCGGGACAGGGGCTGGAAACACCATATATTTT.

The table lists this clone with a few counts. The J gene is TRBJ1-1, the V gene TRBV5-6; D uncertain. Germline CDR1 is SGHDT and CDR2 is YYEEEE. V was pared by 5 bases and J by 1 base, with 9 bases between. This CDR3 is 13 amino acids long. This chain's CDR3 is CASRYTKNTEAFF. CDR3 nucleotides: TGTGCCAGCAGATACACGAAGAACACTGAAGCTTTCTTT.

This clone was seen once. V usage is TRBV6-1 and J usage is TRBJ1-1; 8 nucleotides line up with TRBD1. V lost 7 bases, J lost 0 bases, and 4 bases stayed unmatched. This CDR3 has 14 amino acids. Per the germline V gene, CDR1 is MNHNS and CDR2 is SASEGT. CDR3 bases: TGTGCCAGCACCGACAGGGGCTTGAACACTGAAGCTTTCTTT. It specifies CASTDRGLNTEAFF.

This clone was seen a few times. The chain couples TRBV11-1 to TRBJ2-1; a weak D match, TRBD1 (7 bases). The germline V and J ends were trimmed by 5 bases and 2 bases, with 16 bases remaining between them. This CDR3 is 16 amino acids long. From germline, CDR1 is SGHAT and CDR2 FQDESV (reference sequence). CDR3 protein: CASSKDAGGPYNEQFF. Here the CDR3 DNA reads TGTGCCAGCAGCAAGGATGCAGGGGGGCCCTACAATGAGCAGTTCTTC.

The rearrangement joins TRBV7-9 to TRBJ2-7; D ambiguous. The CDR3 consists of 11 residues. The germline V gene encodes CDR1 SEHNR and CDR2 FQNEAQ (reference sequence). V dropped 1 base and J dropped 7 bases, with 5 bases sitting between them. The CDR3 bases are TGTGCCAGCAGCTTAGATCGGGAGCAGTACTTC. It specifies CASSLDREQYF.

The chain recombines TRBV27 with TRBJ2-1; 15 bases agree with TRBD2. This CDR3 has 18 amino acids. Germline values: CDR1 MNHEY, CDR2 SMNVEV (reference sequence). Trimming took 2 bases from V and 7 from J; bases not matched to a gene: 9. The chain's CDR3 is CASSLGGLAGGRWNEQFF. CDR3 DNA sequence: TGTGCCAGCAGTTTAGGTGGACTAGCGGGAGGGCGATGGAATGAGCAGTTCTTC.

This sequence joins TRBV6-1 and TRBJ1-5; 10 bases align to TRBD1. The J segment lost 0 bases and the V segment lost 6 bases, leaving 14 bases of the junction unmatched. The CDR3 runs 19 residues. The germline gives CDR1 MNHNS, CDR2 SASEGT. The CDR3 sequence: CASRERQGANFPSNQPQHF. The CDR3 DNA is TGTGCCAGCAGAGAAAGACAGGGGGCCAACTTCCCTAGCAATCAGCCCCAGCATTTT.

V and J are TRBV7-8 and TRBJ2-7; 7 bases are shared with TRBD1. In germline, CDR1 is SGHVS, CDR2 FQNEAQ. The CDR3 covers 15 residues. Germline trimming cut 0 bases from V and 4 bases from J; bases unmatched to any gene: 6. The CDR3 region is CASSLAPDRVYEQYF. CDR3 DNA: TGTGCCAGCAGCTTAGCCCCCGACAGGGTATACGAGCAGTACTTC.

The rearrangement joins TRBV28 to TRBJ1-1, with 9 bases aligning to TRBD1. V gave up 2 bases and J gave up 10 bases; unmatched junction bases: 11. The CDR3 has 15 residues. Germline lookup yields CDR1 MDHEN and CDR2 SYDVKM. The CDR3 region is CASSLPQGASGTAFF. CDR3 DNA: TGTGCCAGCAGTTTACCACAGGGGGCGTCAGGTACAGCTTTCTTT.

The chain couples TRBV7-2 to TRBJ2-3, with TRBD2 matching 7 bases. The V gene end was trimmed by 4 bases and the J gene end by 0 bases; junction bases not matched to a gene: 7. The CDR3 covers 16 residues. Germline V gene data show CDR1 as SGHTA and CDR2 as FQGNSA. CDR3 coding DNA: TGTGCCAGCAGCTGGGATGGGGGGGGGAGCACAGATACGCAGTATTTT. Protein: CASSWDGGGSTDTQYF.

CDR3 protein: CASSLSQRTGYTF. The DNA of the CDR3 is TGTGCCAGCAGCTTAAGCCAGCGGACTGGCTACACCTTC. J is TRBJ1-2 and V is TRBV7-6; no clear D. This CDR3 contains 13 residues. The germline V gene has CDR1 SGHVS and CDR2 FNYEAQ. Deletions cut 2 bases from V and 7 bases from J, with 11 bases between.

V usage is TRBV7-2 and J usage is TRBJ1-6; D call uncertain. This CDR3 has 15 amino acids. The germline V and J ends were trimmed by 4 bases and 10 bases, with 17 bases remaining between them. Germline CDR1 SGHTA, CDR2 FQGNSA. The CDR3 DNA sequence: TGTGCCAGCAGCTCGACCGGGGTTCCCAGCTCACCCCTCCACTTT. As protein: CASSSTGVPSSPLHF.

This clone was observed a few times. The rearrangement uses TRBV2 and TRBJ1-3; 7 positions match TRBD1. The CDR3 totals 17 residues. Germline loops: CDR1 SNHLY, CDR2 FYNNEI. Trimming took 5 bases from V and 0 from J; bases not matched to a gene: 10. CDR3 nucleotide sequence: TGTGCCAGCAGTTGGACAGGTTGGTTTACCTCTGGAAACACCATATATTTT. It is translated as CASSWTGWFTSGNTIYF.

The chain has TRBV19 and TRBJ2-7, with unresolved D. V was trimmed by 3 bases and J by 2 bases, leaving 11 bases between them. The germline V gene has CDR1 LNHDA and CDR2 SQIVND (reference sequence). The CDR3 sequence is 14 residues long. CDR3 sequence reads: CASSILNGAYEQYF. The CDR3 DNA is TGTGCCAGTAGTATTCTTAACGGAGCCTACGAGCAGTACTTC. Full variable domain (remainder filled in from reference TRBV19 and TRBJ2-7): DGGITQSPKYLFRKEGQNVTLSCEQNLNHDAMYWYRQDPGQGLRLIYYSQIVNDFQKGDIAEGYSVSREKKESFPLTVTSAQKNPTAFYLCASSILNGAYEQYFGPGTRLTVT.

The chain joins TRBV29-1 to TRBJ2-1; no clear D. This CDR3 is built from 12 residues. With 6 bases removed from V and 2 bases from J, the gap between germline ends came to 8 bases. Germline-derived CDR1 and CDR2 are SQVTM and ANQGSEA. The CDR3 region has the DNA TGCAGCGTCTTACAGCCCTACAATGAGCAGTTCTTC. Protein product: CSVLQPYNEQFF.

V gene TRBV19 combines with J gene TRBJ1-3; tentative D call: TRBD1 (6 bases). The germline V gene encodes CDR1 LNHDA and CDR2 SQIVND (reference sequence). The CDR3 extends over 16 amino acids. V was pared by 3 bases and J by 2 bases, with 14 bases between. The CDR3 DNA follows: TGTGCCAGTAGTATCCGGACAGTTTACACTGGAAACACCATATATTTT. It codes for CASSIRTVYTGNTIYF. The entire variable domain, with the rest obtained from reference TRBV19 and TRBJ1-3, is as follows: DGGITQSPKYLFRKEGQNVTLSCEQNLNHDAMYWYRQDPGQGLRLIYYSQIVNDFQKGDIAEGYSVSREKKESFPLTVTSAQKNPTAFYLCASSIRTVYTGNTIYFGEGSWLTVV.